These T cell receptor beta chains were read from a single sample in a study of tumor and adjacent non-tumor tissue in lung cancer. One entry per CDR3 protein results from TCRdb running MiXCR on the multiplex PCR reads. The sample consists of 60,000 to 95,000 distinct CDR3 sequences, under 85% of them appearing once. The sample consisted of lung tumor tissue. All receptors derive from a woman aged 45-65 years with non-small cell lung cancer. The CDR3 runs from the conserved cysteine through the conserved F or W. The order of the fields is D gene, V gene, J gene, clone size, CDR3 DNA, CDR3 protein. A D gene is named only where the DNA matches it firmly. The size field is filled for only some rows; it gives once, few, many or a size class.

D gene: -; V gene: TRBV12-3/TRBV12-4; J gene: TRBJ2-7; clone size: -; CDR3 DNA: TGTCCCAGCCGAGCAGGACTGTGGCAGTACTTC; CDR3 protein: CPSRAGLWQYF
D gene: TRBD1; V gene: TRBV29-1; J gene: TRBJ2-3; clone size: -; CDR3 DNA: TGCAGCATTGACGTCAGGCACAGGGGAACAGATACGCAGTATTTT; CDR3 protein: CSIDVRHRGTDTQYF
D gene: -; V gene: TRBV6-1; J gene: TRBJ2-7; clone size: -; CDR3 DNA: TGTGCCAGCAGTGAGGACGTGACATACACGTCCTACGAGCAGTACTTC; CDR3 protein: CASSEDVTYTSYEQYF
D gene: -; V gene: TRBV20-1; J gene: TRBJ1-5; clone size: few; CDR3 DNA: TGCAGTGCTCGGGACGCGTATAGCAATCAGCCCCAGCATTTT; CDR3 protein: CSARDAYSNQPQHF
D gene: -; V gene: TRBV25-1; J gene: TRBJ1-2; clone size: -; CDR3 DNA: TGTGCCAGCAGTGAAGACGGCAGGTCCTACTATGGCTACACCTTC; CDR3 protein: CASSEDGRSYYGYTF
D gene: -; V gene: TRBV29-1; J gene: TRBJ2-7; clone size: -; CDR3 DNA: TGCAGCATAATCGCGGTGACCGACGATCAGTACTTC; CDR3 protein: CSIIAVTDDQYF
D gene: -; V gene: TRBV29-1; J gene: TRBJ2-3; clone size: -; CDR3 DNA: TGCAGCGTTGTTGAGCGTCCTGGGGGGCTCAACATAGATACGCAGTATTTT; CDR3 protein: CSVVERPGGLNIDTQYF
D gene: TRBD1; V gene: TRBV6-5; J gene: TRBJ1-6; clone size: medium-sized; CDR3 DNA: TGTGCCAGCAGCCAACCGGGACAGGGTAATTCACCCCTCCACTTT; CDR3 protein: CASSQPGQGNSPLHF
D gene: TRBD2; V gene: TRBV5-4; J gene: TRBJ2-1; clone size: few; CDR3 DNA: TGTGCCAGCAGATTGGAGGGAGGGTACAATGAGCAGTTCTTC; CDR3 protein: CASRLEGGYNEQFF
D gene: TRBD1; V gene: TRBV6-6; J gene: TRBJ2-7; clone size: -; CDR3 DNA: TGTACCAGCAGTTACCCTGGGACAGGGATATATGAGCAGTACTTC; CDR3 protein: CTSSYPGTGIYEQYF
D gene: -; V gene: TRBV4-2; J gene: TRBJ2-6; clone size: -; CDR3 DNA: TGTTCCAGCAGCCAGGAGGGATCTACTGGGGTCAACGTCCTGACTTTC; CDR3 protein: CSSSQEGSTGVNVLTF
D gene: TRBD1; V gene: TRBV11-2; J gene: TRBJ2-3; clone size: -; CDR3 DNA: TGTGCTAGCAACCCGGGACAGGCGTACACAGATGCGCAGTATTTT; CDR3 protein: CASNPGQAYTDAQYF
D gene: TRBD2; V gene: TRBV5-5; J gene: TRBJ2-3; clone size: -; CDR3 DNA: TGTGCCAGAAGCAGGAGTGGTCCCGATCTCAGGACTAGCGGGAGCCCCATGCATTTT; CDR3 protein: CARSRSGPDLRTSGSPMHF
D gene: -; V gene: TRBV6-5; J gene: TRBJ1-2; clone size: -; CDR3 DNA: TGTGCCAGTCTGGGGGCGAACTATGACTACACCTTC; CDR3 protein: CASLGANYDYTF
D gene: TRBD2; V gene: TRBV5-1; J gene: TRBJ2-5; clone size: many; CDR3 DNA: TGCGCCAGCAGCTTGTCAGCGGGAGGTTCGGAGACCCAGTACTTC; CDR3 protein: CASSLSAGGSETQYF
D gene: -; V gene: TRBV6-5; J gene: TRBJ2-7; clone size: many; CDR3 DNA: TGTGCCAGCAGTTCCCCCTACGAGCAGTACTTC; CDR3 protein: CASSSPYEQYF
D gene: -; V gene: TRBV29-1; J gene: TRBJ1-1; clone size: -; CDR3 DNA: TGCAGCGGGGGGTCAAGGCCGCTGAACTCTGGAGCTTTCTTT; CDR3 protein: CSGGSRPLNSGAFF
D gene: -; V gene: TRBV11-3; J gene: TRBJ2-2; clone size: once; CDR3 DNA: TGTGCCAGCAGCCTAGCTGGGAGCACCGGGGAGCTGCTTTTT; CDR3 protein: CASSLAGSTGELLF
D gene: TRBD1; V gene: TRBV6-5; J gene: TRBJ1-1; clone size: -; CDR3 DNA: TGTGCCAGTAGTCCACCCCCGGGACAGGGGCCTAAAGCTTTCTTT; CDR3 protein: CASSPPPGQGPKAFF
D gene: TRBD2; V gene: TRBV4-1; J gene: TRBJ2-2; clone size: -; CDR3 DNA: TGCGCCAGCAGCCTAGCGGGAGTTACGGGGACCGAGGAGCTGCTTTTT; CDR3 protein: CASSLAGVTGTEELLF
D gene: -; V gene: TRBV12-3/TRBV12-4; J gene: TRBJ1-4; clone size: many; CDR3 DNA: TGTGCCAGCAGTTTGGGCGCTGAAAAACTGTTTTTT; CDR3 protein: CASSLGAEKLFF
D gene: -; V gene: TRBV6-1; J gene: TRBJ2-3; clone size: -; CDR3 DNA: TGTGTCAGCAGTGAGACATTAGCGAGAGGGCGCGATACGCAGTATTTT; CDR3 protein: CVSSETLARGRDTQYF
D gene: TRBD1; V gene: TRBV6-6; J gene: TRBJ2-2; clone size: -; CDR3 DNA: TGTGCCAGCAGTTCAGGGACAGTTAACACCGGGGAGATGTTTTTT; CDR3 protein: CASSSGTVNTGEMFF
D gene: TRBD1; V gene: TRBV6-6; J gene: TRBJ2-4; clone size: -; CDR3 DNA: TGTGCCAGCAGTCTTTCGGGACAGAAAAATATTCAGTACTTC; CDR3 protein: CASSLSGQKNIQYF
D gene: TRBD1; V gene: TRBV20-1; J gene: TRBJ2-1; clone size: many; CDR3 DNA: TGCAGTGCTAGGGCAGGACAGGGATCCTACAATGAGCAGTTCTTC; CDR3 protein: CSARAGQGSYNEQFF
D gene: -; V gene: TRBV29-1; J gene: TRBJ1-1; clone size: many; CDR3 DNA: TGCAGCGTTCACAGGGATGCGTGGACTGAAGCTTTCTTT; CDR3 protein: CSVHRDAWTEAFF
D gene: -; V gene: TRBV28; J gene: TRBJ2-7; clone size: -; CDR3 DNA: TGTGCCAGCAGTCACATATCGGTTTTCGGCGGTACCTACGAGCAGTACTTC; CDR3 protein: CASSHISVFGGTYEQYF
D gene: -; V gene: TRBV6-1; J gene: TRBJ2-1; clone size: once; CDR3 DNA: TGTGCCGGCAGTGGAGAACCCAGGTCCAATGAGCAGTTCTTC; CDR3 protein: CAGSGEPRSNEQFF
D gene: -; V gene: TRBV12-3/TRBV12-4; J gene: TRBJ1-5; clone size: -; CDR3 DNA: TGTGCCAGCAGCTTAAGGGAAGACCATCAGCCCCAGCATTTT; CDR3 protein: CASSLREDHQPQHF
D gene: TRBD2; V gene: TRBV12-3/TRBV12-4; J gene: TRBJ2-3; clone size: medium-sized; CDR3 DNA: TGTGCCAGCAGTTTAGGGCCAGCTAGCGGGAGTACAGACCCGAGTCTAGATACGCAGTATTTT; CDR3 protein: CASSLGPASGSTDPSLDTQYF
D gene: -; V gene: TRBV10-1; J gene: TRBJ2-5; clone size: medium-sized; CDR3 DNA: TGCGCCAGACCCACCATGAGAGAGACCCAGTACTTC; CDR3 protein: CARPTMRETQYF
D gene: -; V gene: TRBV29-1; J gene: TRBJ2-5; clone size: -; CDR3 DNA: TGCTGCGTCGCCACGGAACCAGAGACCCAGTACTTC; CDR3 protein: CCVATEPETQYF
D gene: -; V gene: TRBV28; J gene: TRBJ2-7; clone size: -; CDR3 DNA: TGTGCCAGCAACACACCTGAACTCTACGAACAGTACTTC; CDR3 protein: CASNTPELYEQYF
D gene: -; V gene: TRBV11-1; J gene: TRBJ2-2; clone size: -; CDR3 DNA: TGTGCCAGCAGTGTAGCTATCAATGGGAGCTACCACACCGGGGAGCTGCTTTTT; CDR3 protein: CASSVAINGSYHTGELLF
D gene: -; V gene: TRBV20-1; J gene: TRBJ2-3; clone size: -; CDR3 DNA: TGCAATACTAGGAGGGGGGAGTCCACAGATATGCAGTATTTT; CDR3 protein: CNTRRGESTDMQYF
D gene: -; V gene: TRBV6-6; J gene: TRBJ2-6; clone size: -; CDR3 DNA: TGTGTCAGCAGTACCCTCGACAGGACTGGGGCCAACCTCCTGACTTTC; CDR3 protein: CVSSTLDRTGANLLTF
D gene: -; V gene: TRBV21-1; J gene: TRBJ2-3; clone size: -; CDR3 DNA: TGTGCCAGCAGCAAACGTGGTTTTAGCACAGATACGCAGTATTTT; CDR3 protein: CASSKRGFSTDTQYF
D gene: -; V gene: TRBV11-1; J gene: TRBJ2-4; clone size: -; CDR3 DNA: TGTGCCAGCACACACTCAGGCAGGACGACCAAAAACATTCGATACTTC; CDR3 protein: CASTHSGRTTKNIRYF
D gene: TRBD2; V gene: TRBV7-9; J gene: TRBJ2-2; clone size: -; CDR3 DNA: TGTACCAGCAGCTTAAGCGGGATAGAGACCGGGGAGCTGTTTTTT; CDR3 protein: CTSSLSGIETGELFF
D gene: -; V gene: TRBV6-5; J gene: TRBJ2-3; clone size: few; CDR3 DNA: TGTGCCAGCAGTTTCCGGCCTCTGTCCAAAGCTACGCAGTATTTT; CDR3 protein: CASSFRPLSKATQYF
D gene: TRBD1; V gene: TRBV10-1; J gene: TRBJ2-2; clone size: many; CDR3 DNA: TGCGCCAGCAGTCGGGACAGCGCGAACACCGGGGAGCTGTTTTTT; CDR3 protein: CASSRDSANTGELFF
D gene: -; V gene: TRBV28; J gene: TRBJ2-1; clone size: -; CDR3 DNA: TGTGTCAGCCATTATCAGTGGGGCCGGGGCAACAATGAGCAGTTCTTC; CDR3 protein: CVSHYQWGRGNNEQFF
D gene: TRBD1; V gene: TRBV18; J gene: TRBJ2-7; clone size: -; CDR3 DNA: TGTGCCAGCTCACCGGGACAGGGGAACGAGCAGTACTTC; CDR3 protein: CASSPGQGNEQYF
D gene: -; V gene: TRBV5-4; J gene: TRBJ2-1; clone size: -; CDR3 DNA: TGTGCTAGCAGCTTTTCTAGCACCCGAAGAAATGAGCACTTCTTC; CDR3 protein: CASSFSSTRRNEHFF
D gene: -; V gene: TRBV6-6; J gene: TRBJ1-5; clone size: -; CDR3 DNA: TGTGCCAGCAGTTGCGGGGGAGGCCAGCCCCAGTATTTC; CDR3 protein: CASSCGGGQPQYF
D gene: -; V gene: TRBV4-1; J gene: TRBJ1-5; clone size: -; CDR3 DNA: TGCTACAGCAGCCAAGAGGGGCAGGGCAATCAGCCCCAGCATTTT; CDR3 protein: CYSSQEGQGNQPQHF
D gene: -; V gene: TRBV24-1; J gene: TRBJ2-1; clone size: -; CDR3 DNA: TGTGTCACCAGTGAGTCGCCAGGGAACAACGAGCAGTTCTTC; CDR3 protein: CVTSESPGNNEQFF
D gene: -; V gene: TRBV4-2; J gene: TRBJ2-7; clone size: -; CDR3 DNA: TGTGCAAGCGGTACAGACTGCGAGCAGTACTTC; CDR3 protein: CASGTDCEQYF
D gene: -; V gene: TRBV7-8; J gene: TRBJ2-7; clone size: once; CDR3 DNA: TGTGCCAGCAGTTTGGGGATGGGCCTAGTGGGCTACCAGCAGTACTTC; CDR3 protein: CASSLGMGLVGYQQYF
D gene: -; V gene: TRBV10-3; J gene: TRBJ2-1; clone size: once; CDR3 DNA: TGTGCCATCAATGAGTCTTGGGACTCCGGTTACAATGAGCAGTTCTTC; CDR3 protein: CAINESWDSGYNEQFF
D gene: -; V gene: TRBV11-2; J gene: TRBJ2-1; clone size: -; CDR3 DNA: TGTGCCAGCAACTTAGAATCTAACGGGAGTCATGAGCAGTTCTTC; CDR3 protein: CASNLESNGSHEQFF
D gene: -; V gene: TRBV29-1; J gene: TRBJ1-1; clone size: -; CDR3 DNA: TGCAGCGTTGAAGGAGCCCAAGGGGCGGTTACTGAAGCCCTCTTT; CDR3 protein: CSVEGAQGAVTEALF
D gene: TRBD1; V gene: TRBV28; J gene: TRBJ2-7; clone size: many; CDR3 DNA: TGTGCCAGCAGTTTCCCCGGACAGGGCTACGAGCAGTACTTC; CDR3 protein: CASSFPGQGYEQYF
D gene: TRBD1; V gene: TRBV10-1; J gene: TRBJ1-2; clone size: -; CDR3 DNA: TGCGCCAGCAGTGAAGCGAGACAGGGACCGGATGGTTACACCTTC; CDR3 protein: CASSEARQGPDGYTF
D gene: -; V gene: TRBV5-6; J gene: TRBJ2-1; clone size: many; CDR3 DNA: TGTGCCAGCAGCTTGGGGGGGCCCCCCTACAATGAGCAGTTCTTC; CDR3 protein: CASSLGGPPYNEQFF
D gene: TRBD1; V gene: TRBV5-6; J gene: TRBJ1-1; clone size: many; CDR3 DNA: TGTGCCAGCAGGCGCAGGGGGCTGGACACTGAAGCTTTCTTT; CDR3 protein: CASRRRGLDTEAFF
D gene: TRBD2; V gene: TRBV4-1; J gene: TRBJ2-7; clone size: -; CDR3 DNA: TGCGCCAGCAGCCCTCAGGTTGGGGACTATCAGTACTTC; CDR3 protein: CASSPQVGDYQYF